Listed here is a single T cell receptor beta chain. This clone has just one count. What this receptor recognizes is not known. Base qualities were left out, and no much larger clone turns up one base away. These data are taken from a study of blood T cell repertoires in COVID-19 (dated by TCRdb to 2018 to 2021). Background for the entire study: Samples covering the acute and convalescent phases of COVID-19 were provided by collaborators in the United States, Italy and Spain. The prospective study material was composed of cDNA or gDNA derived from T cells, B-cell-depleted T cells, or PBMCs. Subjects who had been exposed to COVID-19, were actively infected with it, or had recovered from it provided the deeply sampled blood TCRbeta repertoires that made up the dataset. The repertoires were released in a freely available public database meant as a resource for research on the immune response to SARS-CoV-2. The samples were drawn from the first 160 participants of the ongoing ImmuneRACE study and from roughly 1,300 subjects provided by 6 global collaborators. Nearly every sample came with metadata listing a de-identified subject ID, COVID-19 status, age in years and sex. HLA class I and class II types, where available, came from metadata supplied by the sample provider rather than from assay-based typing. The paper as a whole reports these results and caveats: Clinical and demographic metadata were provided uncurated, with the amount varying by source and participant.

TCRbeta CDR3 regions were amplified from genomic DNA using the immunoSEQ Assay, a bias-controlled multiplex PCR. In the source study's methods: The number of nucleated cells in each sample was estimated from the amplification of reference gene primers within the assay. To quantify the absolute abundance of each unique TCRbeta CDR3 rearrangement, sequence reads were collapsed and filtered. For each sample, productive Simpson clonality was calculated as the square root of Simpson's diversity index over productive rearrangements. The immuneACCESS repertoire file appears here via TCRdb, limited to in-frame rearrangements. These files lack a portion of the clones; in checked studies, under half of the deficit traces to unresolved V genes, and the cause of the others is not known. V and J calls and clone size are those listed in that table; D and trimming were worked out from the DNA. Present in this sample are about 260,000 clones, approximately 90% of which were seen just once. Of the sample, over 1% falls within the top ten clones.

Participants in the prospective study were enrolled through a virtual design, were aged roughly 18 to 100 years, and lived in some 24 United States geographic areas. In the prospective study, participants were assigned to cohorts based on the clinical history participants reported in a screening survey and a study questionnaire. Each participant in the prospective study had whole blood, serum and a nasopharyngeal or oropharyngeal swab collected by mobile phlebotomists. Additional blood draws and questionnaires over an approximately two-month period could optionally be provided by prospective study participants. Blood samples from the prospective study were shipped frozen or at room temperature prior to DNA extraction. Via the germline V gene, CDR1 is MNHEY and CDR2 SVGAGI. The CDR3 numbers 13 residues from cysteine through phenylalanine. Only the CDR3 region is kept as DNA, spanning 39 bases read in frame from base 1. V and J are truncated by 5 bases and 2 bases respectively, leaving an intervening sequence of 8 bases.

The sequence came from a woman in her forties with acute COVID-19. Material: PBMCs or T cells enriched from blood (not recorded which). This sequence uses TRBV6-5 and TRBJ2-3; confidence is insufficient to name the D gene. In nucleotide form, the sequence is TGTGCCAGCAGTACGCCCTACACAGATACGCAGTATTTT. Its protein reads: CASSTPYTDTQYF.